This T cell receptor beta chain appears in the sequencing data of a study of stem cell transplantation in POMP-related autoinflammatory disease. Study at large: Before transplant: CD4+ naive skewing, low CD8+ proportions, reduced cytokine secretion.

This clone turned up a few times. The antigen remains unidentified. Study-level results: In PRAID patients, the number of distinct TRB V-J gene pairings was restricted. Across all analyzed T-cell subsets, patients with PRAID tended toward reduced diversity and increased clonality.

PRAID featured immunodeficiency plus autoinflammation. Sequenced by immunoSEQ multiplex PCR; TCRdb stores in-frame clones only, minus some. The table shows some 65,000 clones, with roughly 90% occurring only once. Material: CD4+ T cells from PBMCs, obtained after stem cell transplantation. The clonotype originates from a human patient with POMP-related autoinflammation and immune dysregulation (PRAID). Among the T cells, some may be from the graft donor.

The CDR3 loop is CASSPVGAAYEQYF. CDR3 DNA: TGTGCCAGCAGCCCGGTTGGGGCCGCCTACGAGCAGTACTTC. The chain employs TRBV5-6 and TRBJ2-7, with D maybe TRBD1 (5 bases). From germline, CDR1 is SGHDT and CDR2 YYEEEE. V was cut by 4 bases and J by 2 bases, with 13 bases left in between. This CDR3 has 14 residues.